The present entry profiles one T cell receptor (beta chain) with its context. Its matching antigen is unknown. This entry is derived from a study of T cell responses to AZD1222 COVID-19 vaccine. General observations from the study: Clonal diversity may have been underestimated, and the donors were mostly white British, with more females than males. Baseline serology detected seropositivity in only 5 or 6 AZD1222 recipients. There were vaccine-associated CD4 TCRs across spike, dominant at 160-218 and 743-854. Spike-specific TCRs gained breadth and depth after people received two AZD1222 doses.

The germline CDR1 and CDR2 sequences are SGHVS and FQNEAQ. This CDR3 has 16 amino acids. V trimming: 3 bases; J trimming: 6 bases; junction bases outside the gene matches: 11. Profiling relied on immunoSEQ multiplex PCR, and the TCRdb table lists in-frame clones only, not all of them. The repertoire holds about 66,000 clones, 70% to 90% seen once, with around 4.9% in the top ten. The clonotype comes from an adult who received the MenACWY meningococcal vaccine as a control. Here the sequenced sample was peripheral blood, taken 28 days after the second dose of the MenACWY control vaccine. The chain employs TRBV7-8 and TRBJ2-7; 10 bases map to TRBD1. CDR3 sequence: CASSFAGGQGEFEQYF. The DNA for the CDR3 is TGTGCCAGCAGCTTTGCCGGCGGACAGGGGGAGTTCGAGCAGTACTTC.